Each of the 14 T cell receptor beta chains below was sequenced from the same sample in a study of OX40 agonist ivuxolimab in advanced cancers. Libraries were constructed by the immunoSEQ multiplex PCR assay. TCRdb holds this immuneACCESS table with in-frame rearrangements only. Some clones are missing; in checked studies, unresolved V genes explain under half, and the rest has no known cause. The sample table lists some 6,100 clones, about 80% of them with a count of one. The ten largest clones capture 20% to 25% of the sample. Sample: CD4+ or CD8+ T cells sorted from blood, taken in a trial of the OX40 agonist ivuxolimab. Source of these receptors: an adult with an advanced solid tumor such as melanoma, head and neck, liver or kidney cancer.

The rearrangement joins TRBV7-9 to TRBJ2-7; D uncertain. Germline lookup yields CDR1 SEHNR and CDR2 FQNEAQ (reference sequence). The CDR3 spans 14 residues. V was cut by 5 bases and J by 2 bases, with 13 bases left in between. For the CDR3, the DNA is TGTGCCAGCAGCAACCGTGCGGTACCCTACGAGCAGTACTTC. As protein: CASSNRAVPYEQYF.

CDR3 loop: CASPVGTEAFF. In DNA form, the CDR3 reads TGTGCCAGCCCCGTGGGCACTGAAGCTTTCTTT. This sequence joins TRBV5-4 and TRBJ1-1, with D uncertain. Germline V gene data show CDR1 as SGHNT and CDR2 as YYREEE (reference sequence). Trimming pared 7 bases from V and 4 bases from J, leaving 8 bases between. The CDR3 is 11 residues long. The complete variable domain, with remaining parts taken from reference TRBV5-4 and TRBJ1-1, reads ETGVTQSPTHLIKTRGQQVTLRCSSQSGHNTVSWYQQALGQGPQFIFQYYREEENGRGNFPPRFSGLQFPNYSSELNVNALELDDSALYLCASPVGTEAFFGQGTRLTVV.

A word on this clone: Relative to the germline gene, one junction end is altered; a read error may explain this. This sequence joins TRBV5-1 and TRBJ1-6, with a possible D match to TRBD1 (5 bases). The CDR3 is 15 residues long. Per germline, CDR1 SGHRS and CDR2 YFSETQ. DNA of the CDR3: TGCGCCAGCAGCTTAACAGGTAATGCGAATTCACCCCCCCACTTT. This codes for CASSLTGNANSPPHF.

This chain links TRBV6-5 with TRBJ1-4, with 7 bases fitting TRBD1. V lost 5 bases, J lost 4 bases, and 7 bases stayed unmatched. The length of the CDR3 is 15 residues. The germline V gene has CDR1 MNHEY and CDR2 SVGAGI. CDR3 region: CASSTRDRINEKLFF. The CDR3 DNA follows: TGTGCCAGCAGTACCCGGGACAGAATTAATGAAAAACTGTTTTTT.

This clone is a singleton in its sample. The chain recombines TRBV4-1 with TRBJ2-5; 9 positions match TRBD2. Per the germline V gene, CDR1 is MGHRA and CDR2 is YSYEKL. The CDR3 is made up of 15 amino acids. Losses at the gene ends were 3 bases for V and 2 bases for J; bases not matched to a gene: 4. The CDR3 bases are TGCGCCAGCAGCCACCAAACTAGCGGGCAAGAGACCCAGTACTTC. As protein: CASSHQTSGQETQYF.

This clone was detected only a few times. The chain carries TRBV1 and TRBJ2-1; TRBD2, as called in the table, went unchecked against the DNA. TRBV1 is a pseudogene locus. This CDR3 is 15 amino acids long. The CDR3 loop reads CTSSQGLAEANEQFF. The CDR3 DNA reads as TGCACCAGCAGCCAAGGACTAGCGGAGGCGAATGAGCAGTTCTTC.

This chain uses TRBV11-2 with TRBJ2-5; D is unresolved. The germline V gene encodes CDR1 SGHAT and CDR2 FQNNGV. This CDR3 is built from 13 residues. The germline V and J ends were trimmed by 3 bases and 2 bases, with 7 bases remaining between them. This CDR3 is CASSFHRQETQYF. In DNA form, the CDR3 reads TGTGCCAGCAGCTTTCACAGACAAGAGACCCAGTACTTC.

This clone occurred once. The chain combines TRBV6-1 with TRBJ2-1; D uncertain. The CDR3 is 12 residues long. Germline V gene lookup returns CDR1 MNHNS and CDR2 SASEGT. Trimming took 3 bases from V and 8 from J, leaving 8 bases between them. This CDR3 reads CASSDYGYEQFF. The CDR3 DNA reads TGTGCCAGCAGTGATTATGGCTATGAGCAGTTCTTC.

The chain couples TRBV14 to TRBJ1-6; maybe TRBD1 (5 bases). Trimming left V 3 bases short and J 4 bases short, with 7 bases between. The CDR3 totals 14 residues. Germline CDR1 is SGHDN and CDR2 is FVKESK. CDR3 nucleotide sequence: TGTGCCAGCAGCCAGGGACGTTATAATTCACCCCTCCACTTT. Translated: CASSQGRYNSPLHF. The variable domain in full, with the rest retrieved from reference TRBV14 and TRBJ1-6, is EAGVTQFPSHSVIEKGQTVTLRCDPISGHDNLYWYRRVMGKEIKFLLHFVKESKQDESGMPNNRFLAERTGGTYSTLKVQPAELEDSGVYFCASSQGRYNSPLHFGNGTRLTVT.

This clone has a single count. This chain connects TRBV5-6 to TRBJ1-2; no clear D. The CDR3 length is 16 residues. Trimming shortened V by 0 bases and J by 8 bases, and 20 bases separated the two germline ends. Germline CDR1 reads SGHDT; CDR2 reads YYEEEE. The CDR3 nucleotides read TGTGCCAGCAGCTTGGCTGCCGTTGTGGGGAGGAAGGGCTACACCTTC. Translated, it gives CASSLAAVVGRKGYTF.

This rearrangement joins TRBV10-1 to TRBJ1-2; D remains ambiguous. The CDR3 sequence is 13 residues long. Trimming stripped 0 bases from V and 6 bases from J, with 8 bases between. Germline CDR1 and CDR2: WNHNN and SYGVQD (reference sequence). DNA for the CDR3: TGCGCCAGCAGTGAGTCTGGAGGCAATGGCTACACCTTC. It yields the protein CASSESGGNGYTF.

The V and J genes are TRBV9 and TRBJ2-5, with D possibly TRBD2 on 6 matching bases. CDR3 length equals 17 residues. Per germline, CDR1 SGDLS and CDR2 YYNGEE. Trimming took 4 bases from V and 3 from J, leaving 22 bases between them. The CDR3 region is CASSRDLAPGLEETQYF. The CDR3 DNA sequence: TGTGCCAGCAGCAGAGACTTAGCACCGGGACTGGAAGAGACCCAGTACTTC.

The V call is TRBV7-9, the J call TRBJ2-6; the D gene is possibly TRBD1 (5 bases). Trimming left V 3 bases short and J 2 bases short, with 8 bases between. The CDR3 has 15 amino acids. Germline values: CDR1 SEHNR, CDR2 FQNEAQ (reference sequence). CDR3 in DNA: TGTGCCAGCAGCTTCTGGGGCACTGGGGCCAACGTCCTGACTTTC. Its protein product is CASSFWGTGANVLTF.

This clone has only one observation. The chain has TRBV30 and TRBJ2-7; D might be TRBD2 (7 bases). This CDR3 contains 12 residues. The V end lost 4 bases, the J end lost 5 bases, and 12 bases lay between the germline ends. Germline V gene data show CDR1 as GTSNPN and CDR2 as SVGIG (reference sequence). CDR3 nucleotide sequence: TGTGCCTGGACCTGGGGGGGCAACGAGCAGTACTTC. Amino acid sequence: CAWTWGGNEQYF.